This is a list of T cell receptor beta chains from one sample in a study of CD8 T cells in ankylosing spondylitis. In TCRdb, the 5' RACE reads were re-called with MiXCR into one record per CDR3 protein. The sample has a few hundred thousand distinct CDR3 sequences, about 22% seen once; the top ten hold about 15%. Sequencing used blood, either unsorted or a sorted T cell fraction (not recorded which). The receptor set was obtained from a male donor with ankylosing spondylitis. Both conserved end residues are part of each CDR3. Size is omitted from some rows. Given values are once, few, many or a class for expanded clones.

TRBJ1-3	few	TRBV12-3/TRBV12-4	CASSFRVPVGNTIYF
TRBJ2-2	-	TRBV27	CASSLSPGHWAGELFF
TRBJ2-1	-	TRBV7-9	CASSTFPGAYNEQFF
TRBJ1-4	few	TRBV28	CASSPGTAVGEKLFF
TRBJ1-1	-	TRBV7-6	CASSLEGLTEAFF
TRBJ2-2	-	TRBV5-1	CASSRGTSGNTGELFF
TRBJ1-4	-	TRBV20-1	CSARVTGREKLFF
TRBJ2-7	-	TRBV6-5	CASSFAQALSEQYF
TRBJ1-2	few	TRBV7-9	CASSLSRTGVNYGYTF
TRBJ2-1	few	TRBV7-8	CASSFGAAPYNEQFF
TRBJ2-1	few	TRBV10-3	CAISAGAYNEQFF
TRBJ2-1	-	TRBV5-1	CASTPGDSIYNEQFF
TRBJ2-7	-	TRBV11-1	CASSELGLAGVEQYF
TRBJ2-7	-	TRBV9	CASSGLAGPYEQYF
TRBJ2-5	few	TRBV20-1	CSARAPTSDQETQYF
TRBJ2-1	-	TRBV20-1	CSALGVDLGWNEQFF
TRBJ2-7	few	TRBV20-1	CSASRGTSGGDTYEQYF
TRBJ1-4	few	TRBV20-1	CSAKGDSATNEKLFF
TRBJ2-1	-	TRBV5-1	CASSFTGTSVHNEQFF
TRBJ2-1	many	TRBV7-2	CASSLIRSNWQFF
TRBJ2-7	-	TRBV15	CATSRPPLTSGISSYEQYF
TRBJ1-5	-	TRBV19	CASSIWTGALSNQPQHF
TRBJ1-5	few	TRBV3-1	CASSQDGSLNQPQHF
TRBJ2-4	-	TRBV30	CAWTTGQLAKNIQYF
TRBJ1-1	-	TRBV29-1	CISGALFTEAFF
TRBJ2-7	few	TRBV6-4	CASIVSLEQYF
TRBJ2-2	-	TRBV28	CATPRSGTGELFF
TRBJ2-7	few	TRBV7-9	CASSLAPGFSYEQYF
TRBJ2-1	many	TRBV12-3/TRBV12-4	CASSLGVGEQFF
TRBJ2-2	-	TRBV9	CASSLTGSSNTGELFF
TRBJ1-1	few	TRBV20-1	CSASAGQGKTEAFF
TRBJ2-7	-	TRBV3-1	CASSGTSSSYEQYF
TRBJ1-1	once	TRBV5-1	CASTLAAGGNTEAFF
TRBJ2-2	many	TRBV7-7	CASSLSQYTGELFF
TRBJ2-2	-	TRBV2	CAIRASGVTGELFF
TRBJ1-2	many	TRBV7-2	CASSLRTEAKNGYTF
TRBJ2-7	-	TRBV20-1	CSARLLAGGPAQGF
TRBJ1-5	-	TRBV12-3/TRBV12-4	CASNLRGDSNQPQHF
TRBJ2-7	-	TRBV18	CASSPERDASYEQYF
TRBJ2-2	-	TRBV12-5	CASGFKGLAGGKNTGELFF
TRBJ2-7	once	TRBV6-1	CASSRLASGNEQYF
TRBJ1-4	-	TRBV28	CASSRGGVNEKLFF
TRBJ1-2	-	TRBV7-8	CASSPRDRGNYGYTF
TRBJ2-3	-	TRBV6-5	CASSYLGTRSGTDTQYF
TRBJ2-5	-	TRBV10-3	CAIRPGQAPRETQYF
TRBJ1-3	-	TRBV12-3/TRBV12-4	CASSFQGLNTIYF
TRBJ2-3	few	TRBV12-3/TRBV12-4	CASSPRVSSTDTQYF
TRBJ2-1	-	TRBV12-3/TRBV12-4	CTSSVPGLAGGSYNEQFF
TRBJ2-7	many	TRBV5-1	CASSLAGDGTYEQYF
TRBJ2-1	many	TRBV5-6	CASSLSAGTKLRF
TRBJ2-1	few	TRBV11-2	CASSLTLLATPHEQFF
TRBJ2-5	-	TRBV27	CASSFWHGTKGTQYF
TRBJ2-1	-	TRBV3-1	CASSQAPGLAAEQFF
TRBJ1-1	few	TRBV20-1	CSAATGGANTEAFF
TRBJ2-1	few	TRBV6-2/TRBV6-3	CASSPTSGRAEWSYNEQFF